These 21 T cell receptor beta chains were all obtained from the same sample, sequenced in a study of blood T cell repertoires in COVID-19. TCRdb's table, derived via immunoSEQ multiplex PCR, lists solely in-frame clones and lacks some. The sample consists of tens of thousands of clones, approximately 83% of them appearing once. Sequencing used peripheral blood. All receptors derive from an older man with acute or convalescent COVID-19.

The chain couples TRBV14 to TRBJ2-7; tentative D call: TRBD2 (6 bases). With 8 bases removed from V and 1 base from J, the gap between germline ends came to 15 bases. The germline CDR1 and CDR2 sequences are SGHDN and FVKESK. This CDR3 is 14 amino acids long. The CDR3 coding sequence is TGTGCCAGCCGTGGGTCGGGGACTTCCTACGAGCAGTACTTC. This codes for CASRGSGTSYEQYF.

The V call is TRBV11-1, the J call TRBJ1-1; tentative D call: TRBD1 (6 bases). Germline CDR1 is SGHAT and CDR2 is FQDESV (reference sequence). The CDR3 is 15 residues long. Trimming removed 5 bases from V and 6 bases from J, with 19 bases in between. In DNA form, the CDR3 reads TGTGCCAGCAGCGCTAAACAGGGTTTCTTACCTGAAGCTTTCTTT. Amino acid sequence: CASSAKQGFLPEAFF.

This clone was observed a few times. This chain connects TRBV19 to TRBJ2-7, with TRBD2 identical over 9 bases. The CDR3 runs 15 residues. Germline V gene lookup returns CDR1 LNHDA and CDR2 SQIVND (reference sequence). The V and J ends lost 6 bases and 2 bases, in that order; junction bases with no gene match: 8. This CDR3 reads CASRTQAGGTYEQYF. The CDR3 DNA sequence: TGTGCCAGTAGAACGCAAGCGGGAGGCACCTACGAGCAGTACTTC.

The rearrangement uses TRBV11-3 and TRBJ2-2; maybe TRBD1 (5 bases). This CDR3 has 13 amino acids. Trimming removed 4 bases from V and 3 bases from J, with 6 bases in between. Germline values: CDR1 SGHNT, CDR2 YENEEA. CDR3 nucleotide sequence: TGTGCCAGCAGCTCCAGGGACACCGGGGAGCTGTTTTTT. Translating gives CASSSRDTGELFF.

The chain couples TRBV30 to TRBJ2-7, with 7 bases that match TRBD1. The CDR3 loop spans 13 amino acids. Germline CDR1 and CDR2: GTSNPN and SVGIG (reference sequence). Unmatched junction bases numbered 4, after V lost 2 bases and J lost 3 bases. DNA of the CDR3: TGTGCCTGGAGTCAGGGGGTGAACTACGAGCAGTACTTC. It encodes CAWSQGVNYEQYF.

The chain has TRBV19 and TRBJ2-5; 11 nucleotides line up with TRBD2. This CDR3 comprises 15 residues. Unmatched junction bases numbered 3, after V lost 2 bases and J lost 4 bases. Germline-derived CDR1 and CDR2 are LNHDA and SQIVND (reference sequence). Here the CDR3 DNA reads TGTGCCAGTAGTATACTTACTAGCGGGAGAGAGACCCAGTACTTC. Translated, it gives CASSILTSGRETQYF. The variable domain in full, with the rest retrieved from reference TRBV19 and TRBJ2-5, is DGGITQSPKYLFRKEGQNVTLSCEQNLNHDAMYWYRQDPGQGLRLIYYSQIVNDFQKGDIAEGYSVSREKKESFPLTVTSAQKNPTAFYLCASSILTSGRETQYFGPGTRLLVL.

The V and J genes are TRBV19 and TRBJ2-5; 8 bases fit TRBD1. This CDR3 spans 13 amino acids. Germline trimming cut 8 bases from V and 2 bases from J; bases unmatched to any gene: 4. The germline CDR1 and CDR2 sequences are LNHDA and SQIVND (reference sequence). CDR3 sequence (DNA): TGTGCCAGTGCGACAGGGGCTCAAGAGACCCAGTACTTC. Translation gives CASATGAQETQYF. The whole variable domain, remainder taken from reference TRBV19 and TRBJ2-5, is DGGITQSPKYLFRKEGQNVTLSCEQNLNHDAMYWYRQDPGQGLRLIYYSQIVNDFQKGDIAEGYSVSREKKESFPLTVTSAQKNPTAFYLCASATGAQETQYFGPGTRLLVL.

The rearrangement links TRBV7-2 to TRBJ1-3; TRBD1 matches 11 bases. CDR3 length: 16 amino acids. Trimming removed 5 bases from V and 3 bases from J; junction bases left unmatched: 6. Germline V gives CDR1 SGHTA, CDR2 FQGNSA. The CDR3 loop is CASSARDRGFGNTIYF. CDR3 DNA sequence: TGTGCCAGCAGCGCCCGGGACAGGGGGTTTGGAAACACCATATATTTT.

The chain links TRBV7-2 to TRBJ2-5; 12 positions match TRBD2. CDR3 length: 15 residues. The J segment lost 4 bases and the V segment lost 2 bases, leaving 2 bases of the junction unmatched. Germline CDR1 SGHTA, CDR2 FQGNSA. CDR3 residues: CASSLLTSGRETQYF. DNA of the CDR3: TGTGCCAGCAGCTTATTGACTAGCGGGAGAGAGACCCAGTACTTC.

CDR3 loop: CAWSTGQMNTEAFF. The CDR3 DNA is TGTGCCTGGAGTACGGGACAGATGAACACTGAAGCTTTCTTT. This rearrangement joins TRBV30 to TRBJ1-1; 7 bases fit TRBD1. The CDR3 is 14 amino acids. Germline CDR1 and CDR2: GTSNPN and SVGIG (reference sequence). The ends lost 2 bases at V and 0 bases at J; junction bases unmatched: 3. Variable domain in full (rest from reference TRBV30 and TRBJ1-1): SQTIHQWPATLVQPVGSPLSLECTVEGTSNPNLYWYRQAAGRGLQLLFYSVGIGQISSEVPQNLSASRPQDRQFILSSKKLLLSDSGFYLCAWSTGQMNTEAFFGQGTRLTVV.

The rearrangement joins TRBV19 to TRBJ1-1; D gene ambiguous. Trimming took 1 base from V and 2 from J, leaving 11 bases between them. This CDR3 spans 15 amino acids. Germline loops: CDR1 LNHDA, CDR2 SQIVND (reference sequence). The CDR3 DNA reads as TGTGCCAGTAGTATAGCCCGCGCCCCCAACACTGAAGCTTTCTTT. Translating gives CASSIARAPNTEAFF.

This sequence joins TRBV10-1 and TRBJ2-7, with 11 bases that match TRBD2. The germline V gene encodes CDR1 WNHNN and CDR2 SYGVQD (reference sequence). This CDR3 comprises 13 residues. The V gene end was trimmed by 4 bases and the J gene end by 6 bases; junction bases not matched to a gene: 2. This CDR3 reads CASSAGLAGEQYF. The CDR3 DNA is TGCGCCAGCAGTGCCGGACTAGCGGGCGAGCAGTACTTC.

The DNA for the CDR3 is TGTGCCAGCACCCTGGGAGGGCAAGAGACCCAGTACTTC. Encoded protein: CASTLGGQETQYF. The chain is built from TRBV2 and TRBJ2-5; 7 bases match TRBD2. Germline trimming cut 7 bases from V and 2 bases from J; bases unmatched to any gene: 4. CDR1 is SNHLY and CDR2 is FYNNEI in the germline V gene. CDR3 length: 13 amino acids.

The chain carries TRBV5-1 and TRBJ2-1; D gene ambiguous. This CDR3 is 15 amino acids long. From germline, CDR1 is SGHRS and CDR2 YFSETQ. V shed 0 bases and J shed 2 bases, with 9 bases lying between them. CDR3 sequence (DNA): TGCGCCAGCAGCTTGGCCGCCGAGACCTACAATGAGCAGTTCTTC. It translates to CASSLAAETYNEQFF.

The chain couples TRBV4-1 to TRBJ2-3; tentative D call: TRBD1 (6 bases). This CDR3 spans 13 amino acids. V shed 9 bases and J shed 2 bases, with 12 bases lying between them. Germline V gene sequence: CDR1 MGHRA, CDR2 YSYEKL. Here the CDR3 DNA reads TGCGCCAGTAGAAGGACAGCCACAGATACGCAGTATTTT. This translates into CASRRTATDTQYF.

The chain employs TRBV4-1 and TRBJ2-7, with TRBD1 matching over 9 bases. Germline V gene data show CDR1 as MGHRA and CDR2 as YSYEKL. CDR3 length: 14 residues. V shed 3 bases, J shed 3 bases, and the junction held 3 bases outside the gene matches. CDR3 region: CASSQRDRVYEQYF. CDR3 bases: TGCGCCAGCAGCCAGAGGGACAGGGTCTACGAGCAGTACTTC.

The chain uses TRBV29-1 and TRBJ1-2; TRBD1 is a possible D gene (5 bases). This CDR3 spans 12 amino acids. Germline CDR1 is SQVTM and CDR2 is ANQGSEA. The ends were cut back, 1 base at V and 7 bases at J, with 10 bases in the middle. The CDR3 DNA is TGCAGCGTTGAAGGGGGGGATAGTGGCTACACCTTC. Translating it yields CSVEGGDSGYTF.

The chain has TRBV4-1 and TRBJ2-7, with TRBD2 identical over 9 bases. The CDR3 is made up of 17 amino acids. J gave up 3 bases and V 1 base, and 10 bases lay outside the gene matches. Germline V gene sequence: CDR1 MGHRA, CDR2 YSYEKL. CDR3 in amino acids: CASSQGTWREGIYEQYF. The CDR3 DNA sequence: TGCGCCAGCAGCCAAGGCACCTGGCGGGAGGGTATCTACGAGCAGTACTTC.

This clone was picked up one time. The V and J genes are TRBV28 and TRBJ2-5; possible D gene TRBD1, 5 bases. Trimming shortened V by 8 bases and J by 1 base, and 17 bases separated the two germline ends. CDR3 length: 15 amino acids. Germline CDR1 MDHEN, CDR2 SYDVKM. The CDR3 loop reads CASSPLGQVQETQYF. The CDR3 region has the DNA TGTGCCAGCTCACCATTGGGGCAGGTCCAAGAGACCCAGTACTTC.

This chain links TRBV5-1 with TRBJ2-7; D is perhaps TRBD1 (6 bases). Trimming pared 0 bases from V and 3 bases from J, leaving 19 bases between. Germline-derived CDR1 and CDR2 are SGHRS and YFSETQ. The CDR3 covers 17 residues. The CDR3 nucleotides read TGCGCCAGCAGCTTGGCATGGCAGGACAGACTGTTCTACGAGCAGTACTTC. Its protein product is CASSLAWQDRLFYEQYF.

V usage is TRBV19 and J usage is TRBJ1-1; 8 bases line up with TRBD1. The CDR3 has 15 residues. With V trimmed by 5 bases and J by 1 base, 6 bases remained unmatched. The germline CDR1 and CDR2 sequences are LNHDA and SQIVND (reference sequence). The CDR3 DNA follows: TGTGCCAGTAGTCCATCCGGGACAGGGAACACTGAAGCTTTCTTT. It is translated as CASSPSGTGNTEAFF.